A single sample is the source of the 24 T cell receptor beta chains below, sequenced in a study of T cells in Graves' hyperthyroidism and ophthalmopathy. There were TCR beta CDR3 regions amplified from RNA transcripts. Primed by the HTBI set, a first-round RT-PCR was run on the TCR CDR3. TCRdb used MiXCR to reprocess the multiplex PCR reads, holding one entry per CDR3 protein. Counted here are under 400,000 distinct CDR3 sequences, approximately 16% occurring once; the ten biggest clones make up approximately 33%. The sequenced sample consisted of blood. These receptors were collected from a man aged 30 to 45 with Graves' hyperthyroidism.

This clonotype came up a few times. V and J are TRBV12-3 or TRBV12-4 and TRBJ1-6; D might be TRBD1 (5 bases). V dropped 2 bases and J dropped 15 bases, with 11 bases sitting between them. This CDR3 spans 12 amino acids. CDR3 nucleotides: TGTGCCAGCAGTTTATCGGGACGTCTCCTCCACTTT. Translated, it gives CASSLSGRLLHF.

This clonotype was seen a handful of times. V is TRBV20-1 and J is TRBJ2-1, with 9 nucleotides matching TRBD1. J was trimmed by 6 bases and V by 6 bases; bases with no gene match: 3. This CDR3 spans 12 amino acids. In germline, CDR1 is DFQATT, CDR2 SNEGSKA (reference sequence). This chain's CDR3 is CSADRGGNEQFF. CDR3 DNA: TGCAGTGCCGACAGGGGGGGCAATGAGCAGTTCTTC.

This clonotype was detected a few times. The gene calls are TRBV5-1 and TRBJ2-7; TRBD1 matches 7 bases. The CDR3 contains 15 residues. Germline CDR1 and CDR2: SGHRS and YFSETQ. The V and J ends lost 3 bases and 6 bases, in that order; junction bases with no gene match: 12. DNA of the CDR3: TGCGCCAGCAGCTCGGCCCAGGGGGTGAATAGCGAGCAGTACTTC. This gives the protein CASSSAQGVNSEQYF.

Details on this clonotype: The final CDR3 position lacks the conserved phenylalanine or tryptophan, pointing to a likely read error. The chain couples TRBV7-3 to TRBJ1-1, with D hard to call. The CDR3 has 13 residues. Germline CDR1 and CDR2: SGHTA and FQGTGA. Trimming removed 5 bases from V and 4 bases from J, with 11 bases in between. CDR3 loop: CASSQSWGTEAFS. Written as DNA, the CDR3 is TGTGCCAGCAGCCAATCTTGGGGCACTGAAGCTTTCTCT.

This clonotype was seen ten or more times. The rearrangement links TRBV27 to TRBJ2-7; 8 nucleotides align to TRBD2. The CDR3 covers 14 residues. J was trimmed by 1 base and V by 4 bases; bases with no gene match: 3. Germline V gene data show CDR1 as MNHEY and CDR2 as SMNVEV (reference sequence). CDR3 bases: TGTGCCAGCAGTTGGGCTAGCGGGTCCTACGAGCAGTACTTC. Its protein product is CASSWASGSYEQYF.

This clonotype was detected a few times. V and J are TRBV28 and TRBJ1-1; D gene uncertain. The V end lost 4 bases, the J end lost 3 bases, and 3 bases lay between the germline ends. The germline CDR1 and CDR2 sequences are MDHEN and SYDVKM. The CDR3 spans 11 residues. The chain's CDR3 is CASSWHTEAFF. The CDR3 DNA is TGTGCCAGCAGTTGGCACACTGAAGCTTTCTTT.

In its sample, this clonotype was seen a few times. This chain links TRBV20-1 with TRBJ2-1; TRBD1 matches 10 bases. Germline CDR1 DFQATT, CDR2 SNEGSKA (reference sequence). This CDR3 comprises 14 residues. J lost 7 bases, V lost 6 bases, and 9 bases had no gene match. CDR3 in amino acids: CSATPGQGWNEQFF. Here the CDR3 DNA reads TGCAGTGCGACCCCGGGACAGGGGTGGAATGAGCAGTTCTTC.

In nucleotides, the CDR3 is TGTGCCAGCAGCTCCCTGATGGACACCGGGGAGCTGTTTTTT. Translating gives CASSSLMDTGELFF. The chain couples TRBV7-9 to TRBJ2-2; D ambiguous. Germline V gene sequence: CDR1 SEHNR, CDR2 FQNEAQ (reference sequence). CDR3 length equals 14 residues. Trimming took 4 bases from V and 3 from J, leaving 9 bases between them.

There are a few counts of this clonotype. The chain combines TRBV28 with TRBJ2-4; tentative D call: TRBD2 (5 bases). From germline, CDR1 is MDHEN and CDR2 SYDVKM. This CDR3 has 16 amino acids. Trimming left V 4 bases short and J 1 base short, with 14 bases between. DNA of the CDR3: TGTGCCAGCAGTTCTAGCTTACTCGCGGCCAAAAACATTCAGTACTTC. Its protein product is CASSSSLLAAKNIQYF. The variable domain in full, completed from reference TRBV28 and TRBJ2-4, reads DVKVTQSSRYLVKRTGEKVFLECVQDMDHENMFWYRQDPGLGLRLIYFSYDVKMKEKGDIPEGYSVSREKKERFSLILESASTNQTSMYLCASSSSLLAAKNIQYFGAGTRLSVL.

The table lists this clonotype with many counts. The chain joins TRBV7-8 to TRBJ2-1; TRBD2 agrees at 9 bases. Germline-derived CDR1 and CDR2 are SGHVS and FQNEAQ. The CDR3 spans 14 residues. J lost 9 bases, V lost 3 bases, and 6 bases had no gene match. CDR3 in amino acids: CASSFLAGVAEQFF. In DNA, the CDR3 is TGTGCCAGCAGCTTTTTAGCGGGAGTGGCTGAGCAGTTCTTC. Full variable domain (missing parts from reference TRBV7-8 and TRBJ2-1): GAGVSQSPRYKVAKRGQDVALRCDPISGHVSLFWYQQALGQGPEFLTYFQNEAQLDKSGLPSDRFFAERPEGSVSTLKIQRTQQEDSAVYLCASSFLAGVAEQFFGPGTRLTVL.

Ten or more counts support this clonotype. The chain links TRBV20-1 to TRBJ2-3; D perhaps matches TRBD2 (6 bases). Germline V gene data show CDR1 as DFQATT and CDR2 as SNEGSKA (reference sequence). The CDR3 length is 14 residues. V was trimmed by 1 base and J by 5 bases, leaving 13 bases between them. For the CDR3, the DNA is TGCAGTGCTAGAGGTGCTAGCGTGGGAGATACGCAGTATTTT. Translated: CSARGASVGDTQYF.

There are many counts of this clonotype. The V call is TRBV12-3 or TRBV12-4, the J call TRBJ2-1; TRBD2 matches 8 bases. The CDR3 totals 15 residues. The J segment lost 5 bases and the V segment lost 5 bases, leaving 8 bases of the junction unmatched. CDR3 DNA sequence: TGTGCCAGCAGTATCCCGACAGCGGGAGACAATGAGCAGTTCTTC. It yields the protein CASSIPTAGDNEQFF.

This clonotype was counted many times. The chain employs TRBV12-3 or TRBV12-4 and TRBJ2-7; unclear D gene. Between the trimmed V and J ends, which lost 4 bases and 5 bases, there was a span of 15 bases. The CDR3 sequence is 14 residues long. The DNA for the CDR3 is TGTGCCAGCAGTTGGGCCTTGGGGATCGACGAGCAGTACTTC. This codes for CASSWALGIDEQYF.

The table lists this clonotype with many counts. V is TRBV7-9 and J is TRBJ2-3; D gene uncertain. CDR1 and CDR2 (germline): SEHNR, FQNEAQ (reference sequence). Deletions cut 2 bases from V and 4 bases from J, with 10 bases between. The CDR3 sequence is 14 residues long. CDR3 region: CASSLIGLADTQYF. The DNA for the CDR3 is TGTGCCAGCAGCTTAATAGGGCTCGCAGATACGCAGTATTTT.

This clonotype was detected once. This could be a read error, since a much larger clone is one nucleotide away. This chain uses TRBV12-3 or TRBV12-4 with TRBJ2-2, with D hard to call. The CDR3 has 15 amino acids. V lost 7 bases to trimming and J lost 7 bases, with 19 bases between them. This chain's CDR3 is CASTLRRVENGELFF. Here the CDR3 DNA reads TGTGCCAGCACTCTCCGACGGGTCGAAAACGGGGAGCTGTTTTTT.

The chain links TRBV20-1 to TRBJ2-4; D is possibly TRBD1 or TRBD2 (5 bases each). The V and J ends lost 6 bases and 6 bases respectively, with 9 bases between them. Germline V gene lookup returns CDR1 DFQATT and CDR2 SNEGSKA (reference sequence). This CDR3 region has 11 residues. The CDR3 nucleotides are TGCAGTGCAAAGGGACCAAACATTCAGTACTTC. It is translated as CSAKGPNIQYF.

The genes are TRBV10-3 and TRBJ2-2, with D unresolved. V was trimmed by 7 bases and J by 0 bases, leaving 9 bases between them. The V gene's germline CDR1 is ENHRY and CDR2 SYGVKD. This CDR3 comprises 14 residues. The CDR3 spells CAITPNSNTGELFF. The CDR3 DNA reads TGTGCCATCACCCCCAACTCGAACACCGGGGAGCTGTTTTTT.

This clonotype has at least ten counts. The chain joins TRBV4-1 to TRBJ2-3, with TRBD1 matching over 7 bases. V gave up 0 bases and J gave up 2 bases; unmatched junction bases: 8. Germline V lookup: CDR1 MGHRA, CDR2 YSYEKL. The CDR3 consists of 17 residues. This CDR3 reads CASSQDHSGTVTDTQYF. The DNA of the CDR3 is TGCGCCAGCAGCCAAGACCATTCCGGGACAGTCACAGATACGCAGTATTTT.

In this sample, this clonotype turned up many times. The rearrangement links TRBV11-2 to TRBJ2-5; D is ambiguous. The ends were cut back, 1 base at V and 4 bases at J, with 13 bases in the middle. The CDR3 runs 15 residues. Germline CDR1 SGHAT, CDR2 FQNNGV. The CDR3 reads CASSLVGPGGETQYF. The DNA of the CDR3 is TGTGCCAGCAGCTTAGTCGGGCCGGGTGGAGAGACCCAGTACTTC.

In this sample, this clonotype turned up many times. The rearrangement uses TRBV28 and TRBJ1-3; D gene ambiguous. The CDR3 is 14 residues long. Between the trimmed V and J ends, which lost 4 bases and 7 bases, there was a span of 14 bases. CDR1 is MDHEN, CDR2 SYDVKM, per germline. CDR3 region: CASSSHRLLNTIYF. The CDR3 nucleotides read TGTGCCAGCAGTTCACATCGCCTGTTGAACACCATATATTTT.

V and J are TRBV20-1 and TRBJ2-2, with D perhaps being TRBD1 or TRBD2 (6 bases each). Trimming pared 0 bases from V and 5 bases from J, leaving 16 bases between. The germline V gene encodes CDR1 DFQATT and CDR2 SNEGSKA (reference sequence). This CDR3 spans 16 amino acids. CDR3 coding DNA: TGCAGTGCTAGAGAGGGGACTTGGAGGGGGACCGGGGAGCTGTTTTTT. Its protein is CSAREGTWRGTGELFF.

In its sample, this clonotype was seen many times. CDR3 DNA sequence: TGTGCCAGCAGCTTAGCTGGCGGGTACAGCTCCTACAATGAGCAGTTCTTC. Translated: CASSLAGGYSSYNEQFF. V usage is TRBV7-9 and J usage is TRBJ2-1; TRBD2 might be the D (5 bases). From germline, CDR1 is SEHNR and CDR2 FQNEAQ (reference sequence). Trimming cost V 0 bases and J 0 bases, with 12 bases left between them. The CDR3 length is 17 residues.

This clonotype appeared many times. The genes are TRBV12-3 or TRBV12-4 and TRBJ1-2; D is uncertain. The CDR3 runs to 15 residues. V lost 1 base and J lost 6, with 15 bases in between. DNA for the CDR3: TGTGCCAGCAGTTTAGATCTGGTGGCCGGAGATGGCTACACCTTC. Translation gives CASSLDLVAGDGYTF.

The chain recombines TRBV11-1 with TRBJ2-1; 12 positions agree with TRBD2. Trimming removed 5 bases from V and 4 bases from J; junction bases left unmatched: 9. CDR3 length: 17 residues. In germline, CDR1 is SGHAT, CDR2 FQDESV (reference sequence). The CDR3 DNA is TGTGCCAGCAGCCCCAGCCTAGCGGGAGGGCCGTACAATGAGCAGTTCTTC. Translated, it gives CASSPSLAGGPYNEQFF.